The 30 T cell receptor beta chains given below trace back to one sample, sequenced in a study of CD8+CD57+ T cells in acquired aplastic anemia. Genomic DNA, serving as template, underwent TCR beta VDJ and CDR3 profiling. TCRdb re-called the reads through MiXCR, storing one row per CDR3 protein. The sample holds approximately 120,000 distinct CDR3 sequences, almost 40% seen once. Patients included in sequencing had previously demonstrated CD8+CD57+ cell expansion by flow cytometry. The material sequenced was sorted CD4+, CD8+, or CD8+CD57+ T cells (not recorded which) from PBMCs. These receptors all stem from a human donor with aplastic anemia.

In this sample, this clonotype turned up many times. The V and J genes are TRBV6-1 and TRBJ2-7; 8 positions agree with TRBD2. The CDR3 contains 14 residues. V lost 8 bases to trimming and J lost 0 bases; unmatched junction nucleotides: 6. The germline V gene encodes CDR1 MNHNS and CDR2 SASEGT. In DNA, the CDR3 is TGTGCCAGCGGGTTAGCGGGGAACTCCTACGAGCAGTACGTC. It is translated as CASGLAGNSYEQYV.

As regards this clonotype: Just one base apart from a much larger clone, this may be a read error. The genes are TRBV19 and TRBJ2-1, with 13 bases aligning to TRBD2. This CDR3 has 20 residues. Unmatched junction bases numbered 19, after V lost 5 bases and J lost 6 bases. Per germline, CDR1 LNHDA and CDR2 SQIVND (reference sequence). The CDR3 coding sequence is TGTGCCAGTAGTCCGGGACTAGCGGGATATAAACATTCGCATGTCAATGAGCAGTTCTTC. It is translated as CASSPGLAGYKHSHVNEQFF.

This clonotype turned up a few times. This chain joins TRBV24-1 and TRBJ2-3, with 8 positions matching TRBD1. The CDR3 runs to 15 residues. V was pared by 5 bases and J by 4 bases, with 7 bases of the junction left unmatched. Per the germline V gene, CDR1 is KGHDR and CDR2 is SFDVKD. The CDR3 reads CATSVRTGNADTQYF. In DNA form, the CDR3 reads TGTGCCACCAGTGTAAGGACAGGGAACGCAGATACGCAGTATTTT.

The gene calls are TRBV25-1 and TRBJ2-5; TRBD2 matches 7 bases. CDR1 is MGHDK, CDR2 SYGVNS, per germline. The length of the CDR3 is 16 residues. V lost 3 bases and J lost 5; bases outside the gene matches: 12. The CDR3 here is CASSEGGGLSRETQYF. CDR3 bases: TGTGCCAGCAGTGAGGGGGGGGGACTCAGCAGGGAGACCCAGTACTTC.

This clonotype was detected many times. The chain carries TRBV28 and TRBJ2-7, with TRBD2 identical over 9 bases. Germline values: CDR1 MDHEN, CDR2 SYDVKM. There are 14 residues in the CDR3. J was trimmed by 4 bases and V by 6 bases; bases with no gene match: 7. CDR3 in DNA: TGTGCCAGCAGGTCTAGCGGGGAAGTGTACGAGCAGTACTTC. This gives the protein CASRSSGEVYEQYF.

With respect to this clonotype: Germline and junction disagree at one end, which may indicate a read error. The chain recombines TRBV24-1 with TRBJ1-2; D is perhaps TRBD1 (6 bases). This CDR3 is built from 14 residues. The germline CDR1 and CDR2 sequences are KGHDR and SFDVKD. The CDR3: CATSTGQAGYGYTF. The CDR3 DNA follows: TGTGCCACCTCTACAGGGCAGGCCGGCTATGGCTACACCTTT.

The gene calls are TRBV27 and TRBJ1-1; D may be TRBD1 (5 bases). The CDR3 totals 14 residues. Germline V gene lookup returns CDR1 MNHEY and CDR2 SMNVEV (reference sequence). V was clipped by 1 base and J by 4 bases, with 10 bases between them. Here the CDR3 reads CASSLWGEGTEAFF. The DNA of the CDR3 is TGTGCCAGCAGTTTATGGGGGGAAGGCACTGAAGCTTTCTTT.

There are many counts of this clonotype. The rearrangement links TRBV5-1 to TRBJ2-5, with 8 bases that match TRBD2. The CDR3 totals 15 residues. Per germline, CDR1 SGHRS and CDR2 YFSETQ. The ends lost 0 bases at V and 5 bases at J; junction bases unmatched: 6. The CDR3 region has the DNA TGCGCCAGCAGCTTGGTCCCTAGCGGGCGCGAGACCCAGTACTTC. Translation: CASSLVPSGRETQYF.

This clonotype was recorded many times. CDR3 in DNA: TGTGCCAGTAAGGACAGGGGGCAAGAGACCCAGTACTTC. It encodes CASKDRGQETQYF. V usage is TRBV19 and J usage is TRBJ2-5; 10 bases are shared with TRBD1. Germline assignment: CDR1 LNHDA and CDR2 SQIVND (reference sequence). The CDR3 covers 13 residues. After removal of 7 bases from V and 2 bases from J, the junction contained 1 base not matched to a gene.

This clonotype was seen only once. The V gene is TRBV10-2, the J gene TRBJ2-7, with 9 positions matching TRBD1. Germline CDR1 reads WSHSY; CDR2 reads SAAADI. V lost 6 bases to trimming and J lost 2 bases; unmatched junction nucleotides: 5. CDR3 size: 14 residues. The CDR3: CASRSGQGPYEQYF. CDR3 DNA sequence: TGCGCCAGCAGATCGGGACAGGGCCCCTACGAGCAGTACTTC.

This clonotype appeared many times. The chain employs TRBV19 and TRBJ2-4, with D perhaps being TRBD1 or TRBD2 (5 bases each). Germline V lookup: CDR1 LNHDA, CDR2 SQIVND (reference sequence). The CDR3 contains 13 residues. V was clipped by 6 bases and J by 9 bases, with 15 bases between them. CDR3 region: CASRMGVESIQYF. The CDR3, as DNA: TGTGCCAGTAGGATGGGGGTCGAAAGCATTCAGTACTTC.

A note on this clonotype: A much larger clonotype is one base distant, so this may be a read error. This chain connects TRBV7-2 to TRBJ2-7, with D possibly matching TRBD1 (5 bases). Germline V gene lookup returns CDR1 SGHTA and CDR2 FQGNSA. The CDR3 length is 14 residues. Trimming shortened V by 1 base and J by 1 base, and 8 bases separated the two germline ends. Here the CDR3 reads CASSLDRQSYEQYF. CDR3 coding DNA: TGTGCCAGCAGCTTAGATAGACAGTCCTACGAGCAGTACTTC.

The chain carries TRBV2 and TRBJ2-2; 9 bases match TRBD1. The junction had 3 bases not matched to a gene; V was cut back by 7 bases and J by 0 bases. CDR3 size: 15 residues. CDR1 and CDR2 from the germline V gene are SNHLY and FYNNEI. The CDR3 nucleotides read TGTGCCAGCACTGGGACAGGGTCGAACACCGGGGAGCTGTTTTTT. Its protein product is CASTGTGSNTGELFF.

In this sample, this clonotype turned up many times. V and J are TRBV4-2 and TRBJ2-7, with TRBD2 identical over 7 bases. With 1 base clipped from V and 2 bases from J, the junction kept 8 bases outside the gene matches. This CDR3 contains 16 residues. The germline gives CDR1 LGHNA, CDR2 YNFKEQ. CDR3: CASSQGEGLPAYEQYF. CDR3 sequence (DNA): TGTGCCAGCAGCCAAGGGGAGGGGCTTCCCGCCTACGAGCAGTACTTC.

This clonotype showed up many times. The chain combines TRBV11-2 with TRBJ1-1; 11 bases line up with TRBD1. The CDR3 contains 15 residues. V was clipped by 5 bases and J by 5 bases; unmatched bases: 7. CDR1 and CDR2 (germline): SGHAT, FQNNGV. The CDR3 is CASSVPGTGGTEAFF. For the CDR3, the DNA is TGTGCCAGCAGCGTCCCAGGGACAGGGGGAACTGAAGCTTTCTTT. Full variable domain (missing parts from reference TRBV11-2 and TRBJ1-1): EAGVAQSPRYKIIEKRQSVAFWCNPISGHATLYWYQQILGQGPKLLIQFQNNGVVDDSQLPKDRFSAERLKGVDSTLKIQPAKLEDSAVYLCASSVPGTGGTEAFFGQGTRLTVV.

This clonotype has only one observation. A read error may be the cause here, since a much bigger clone is one base away. The V call is TRBV14, the J call TRBJ2-2, with a possible D match to TRBD1 (6 bases). Germline V lookup: CDR1 SGHDN, CDR2 FVKESK. The CDR3 runs to 15 residues. The DNA for the CDR3 is TGTGCCGGCAGCCACAGGGCAGGGGTCTCCGGGGAGCTGTTTTTT. It encodes CAGSHRAGVSGELFF.

A word on this clonotype: A much larger clone lies one base from this, so it may be a read error. This chain connects TRBV12-5 to TRBJ1-1; D is uncertain. CDR3 length equals 15 residues. Germline CDR1 reads LGHNT; CDR2 reads FRNRAP. The CDR3 DNA follows: TGTGCTAGTTCCCCCCCATTTTCCCTGAGGACTGAAGCTCTCTTT. Residues: CASSPPFSLRTEALF.

As concerns this clonotype: At one end the junction does not follow the germline gene, possibly because of a read error. The genes are TRBV10-3 and TRBJ1-2; 10 bases match TRBD1. The CDR3 has 14 amino acids. CDR1 is ENHRY, CDR2 SYGVKD, per germline. The CDR3 loop reads CASSDGTGAQGYTF. DNA for the CDR3: TGTGCCAGCAGTGACGGGACAGGGGCGCAGGGCTACACCTTC.

This chain uses TRBV20-1 with TRBJ2-5; 9 bases line up with TRBD2. The J segment lost 1 base and the V segment lost 5 bases, leaving 8 bases of the junction unmatched. CDR3 length equals 15 residues. Germline loops: CDR1 DFQATT, CDR2 SNEGSKA (reference sequence). This chain's CDR3 is CSALTSGRVQETQYF. The DNA for the CDR3 is TGCAGTGCTTTGACTAGCGGACGCGTCCAAGAGACCCAGTACTTC.

This clonotype has at least ten counts. J is TRBJ1-5 and V is TRBV19, with D possibly matching TRBD1 (6 bases). V lost 3 bases, J lost 0 bases, and 15 bases lay in between. Per the germline V gene, CDR1 is LNHDA and CDR2 is SQIVND (reference sequence). The CDR3 totals 17 residues. The DNA of the CDR3 is TGTGCCAGTAGTATCCCTCACAGGGCCCATAGCAATCAGCCCCAGCATTTT. Protein sequence: CASSIPHRAHSNQPQHF.

This chain joins TRBV15 and TRBJ2-7, with no clear D. The germline CDR1 and CDR2 sequences are LNHNV and YYDKDF (reference sequence). This CDR3 has 13 residues. Trimming removed 0 bases from V and 4 bases from J, with 7 bases in between. This CDR3 is CATSRDLQYEQYF. CDR3 nucleotides: TGTGCCACCAGCAGAGACCTTCAGTACGAGCAGTACTTC.

This rearrangement joins TRBV2 to TRBJ1-5; D perhaps matches TRBD1 (5 bases). The CDR3 loop spans 13 amino acids. V was shortened by 3 bases and J by 6 bases, with 9 bases between the two germline ends. The V gene's germline CDR1 is SNHLY and CDR2 FYNNEI. The CDR3 DNA follows: TGTGCCAGCAGTGAGACAGTGCGTCAGCCCCAGCATTTT. The encoded protein is CASSETVRQPQHF. The full variable domain, rest sourced from reference TRBV2 and TRBJ1-5, is EPEVTQTPSHQVTQMGQEVILRCVPISNHLYFYWYRQILGQKVEFLVSFYNNEISEKSEIFDDQFSVERPDGSNFTLKIRSTKLEDSAMYFCASSETVRQPQHFGDGTRLSIL.

The sample holds many counts of this clonotype. The chain combines TRBV29-1 with TRBJ2-7, with D tentatively TRBD1 (5 bases). Germline V gene data show CDR1 as SQVTM and CDR2 as ANQGSEA. There are 12 residues in the CDR3. Deletions cut 7 bases from V and 6 bases from J, with 16 bases between. The CDR3 coding sequence is TGCAGCGCAGCTCAGGGCCAGAGCGAGCAGTACTTC. It encodes CSAAQGQSEQYF.

This chain links TRBV29-1 with TRBJ2-5, with 9 bases aligning to TRBD1. V was pared by 6 bases and J by 5 bases, with 10 bases of the junction left unmatched. Germline V CDR1 and CDR2: SQVTM, ANQGSEA. The CDR3 runs 14 residues. DNA for the CDR3: TGCAGCGTCCGGGACAGGGCAGATGGGGAGACCCAGTACTTC. Translated, it gives CSVRDRADGETQYF. Together with reference TRBV29-1 and TRBJ2-5, the CDR3 gives the full variable domain: SAVISQKPSRDICQRGTSLTIQCQVDSQVTMMFWYRQQPGQSLTLIATANQGSEATYESGFVIDKFPISRPNLTFSTLTVSNMSPEDSSIYLCSVRDRADGETQYFGPGTRLLVL.

CDR3 amino acids: CASSALAGRGDTQYF. CDR3 DNA sequence: TGTGCCAGCAGTGCCCTAGCGGGAAGGGGAGATACGCAGTATTTT. The chain employs TRBV25-1 and TRBJ2-3; 9 nucleotides agree with TRBD2. CDR3 length: 15 residues. V shed 4 bases and J 5 bases; nucleotides not matched to a gene: 7. Looked up from germline, CDR1 is MGHDK and CDR2 is SYGVNS.

Comment on this clonotype: A clone one base away is much larger, so this may be a read error. The CDR3 end shows no conserved phenylalanine or tryptophan, and so a read error is likely. This CDR3 is CSAGSFSGGEQFL. DNA of the CDR3: TGCAGTGCCGGGTCATTCTCAGGCGGTGAGCAGTTCCTC. This sequence joins TRBV20-1 and TRBJ2-1; D not resolved. With 6 bases removed from V and 9 bases from J, the gap between germline ends came to 18 bases. The CDR3 has 13 residues. CDR1 and CDR2 from the germline V gene are DFQATT and SNEGSKA (reference sequence).

The chain recombines TRBV5-4 with TRBJ1-2; D is unclear. Germline-derived CDR1 and CDR2 are SGHNT and YYREEE (reference sequence). V was clipped by 4 bases and J by 4 bases, with 14 bases between them. The CDR3 loop spans 14 amino acids. CDR3 DNA sequence: TGTGCCAGCAGCCTTCTAACAGCAGTCTATGGCTACACCTTC. This encodes CASSLLTAVYGYTF.

To note about this clonotype: This may stem from a read error, because a much larger clone lies one nucleotide away. This chain links TRBV5-1 with TRBJ2-3; 7 positions agree with TRBD1. CDR3 length: 14 amino acids. CDR1 is SGHRS, CDR2 YFSETQ, per germline. CDR3 loop: CASSLRVRTGTQYF. The DNA for the CDR3 is TGCGCCAGCAGCTTGAGGGTACGGACAGGTACGCAGTATTTT.

The sample holds many counts of this clonotype. J is TRBJ2-5 and V is TRBV28, with 9 bases lining up with TRBD1. Germline assignment: CDR1 MDHEN and CDR2 SYDVKM. CDR3 length: 15 residues. After removal of 6 bases from V and 5 bases from J, the junction contained 10 bases not matched to a gene. The CDR3 reads CASSPMGQGRETQYF. As DNA, the CDR3 is TGTGCCAGCAGCCCGATGGGACAGGGTAGGGAGACCCAGTACTTC. The full variable domain, rest sourced from reference TRBV28 and TRBJ2-5, is DVKVTQSSRYLVKRTGEKVFLECVQDMDHENMFWYRQDPGLGLRLIYFSYDVKMKEKGDIPEGYSVSREKKERFSLILESASTNQTSMYLCASSPMGQGRETQYFGPGTRLLVL.

This clonotype was found many times. The genes are TRBV19 and TRBJ1-4, with D perhaps TRBD1 (5 bases). Trimming shortened V by 9 bases and J by 7 bases, and 18 bases separated the two germline ends. CDR1 is LNHDA and CDR2 is SQIVND in the germline V gene (reference sequence). The CDR3 spans 14 residues. The CDR3 coding sequence is TGTGCCAGCAAGCTCCTCGGACAAAGTGAAAAACTGTTTTTT. Amino acid sequence: CASKLLGQSEKLFF. The whole variable domain, remainder taken from reference TRBV19 and TRBJ1-4, is DGGITQSPKYLFRKEGQNVTLSCEQNLNHDAMYWYRQDPGQGLRLIYYSQIVNDFQKGDIAEGYSVSREKKESFPLTVTSAQKNPTAFYLCASKLLGQSEKLFFGSGTQLSVL.